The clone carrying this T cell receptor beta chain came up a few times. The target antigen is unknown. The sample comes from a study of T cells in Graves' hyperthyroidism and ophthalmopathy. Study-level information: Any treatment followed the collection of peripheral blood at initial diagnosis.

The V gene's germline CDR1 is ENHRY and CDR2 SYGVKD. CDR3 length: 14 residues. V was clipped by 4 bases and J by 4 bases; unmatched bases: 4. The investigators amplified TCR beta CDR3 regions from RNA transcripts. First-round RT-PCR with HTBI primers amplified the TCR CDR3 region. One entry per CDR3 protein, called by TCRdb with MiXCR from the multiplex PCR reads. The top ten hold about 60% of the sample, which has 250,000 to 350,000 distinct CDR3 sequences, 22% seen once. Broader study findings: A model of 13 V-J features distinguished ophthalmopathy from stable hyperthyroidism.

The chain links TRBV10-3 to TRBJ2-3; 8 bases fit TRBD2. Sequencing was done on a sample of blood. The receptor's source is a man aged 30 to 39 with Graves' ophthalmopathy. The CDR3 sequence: CAISGTSFPDTQYF. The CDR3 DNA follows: TGTGCCATCAGTGGGACTAGCTTTCCAGATACGCAGTATTTT.